This TCR beta chain is drawn from a study of blood T cells in healthy people across ages. Study outcomes and limitations: Per million T cells, TCR beta diversity dropped about linearly as age rose.

Germline-derived CDR1 and CDR2 are SNHLY and FYNNEI. The V end was cut by 6 bases, the J end by 12 bases, with 18 bases between. CDR3 size: 12 residues. About this clonotype itself: The antigen is not known.

Peripheral blood from each donor was collected in a volume of approximately 9.2 milliliters. Primed by a sample-barcoded 5' primer and a J-beta primer mix, a second PCR proceeded for about 7 to 12 cycles. TCRdb re-derived calls from the 5' RACE reads in MiXCR, one entry per CDR3 protein. Of 890,000 or so distinct CDR3 sequences in the sample, around 62% were seen once. The rearrangement links TRBV2 to TRBJ2-7; a possible D gene is TRBD2 (5 bases). Material: blood. The source is a young man in good health. This chain's CDR3 is CASSEGEAVVYF. CDR3 sequence (DNA): TGTGCCAGCAGCGAGGGAGAGGCAGTAGTGTACTTC. The variable domain in full, with the rest retrieved from reference TRBV2 and TRBJ2-7, is EPEVTQTPSHQVTQMGQEVILRCVPISNHLYFYWYRQILGQKVEFLVSFYNNEISEKSEIFDDQFSVERPDGSNFTLKIRSTKLEDSAMYFCASSEGEAVVYFGPGTRLTVT.